This T cell receptor (beta chain) comes out of a study of cytomegalovirus exposure and HLA in healthy donors (dated by TCRdb to the late 2010s). As for the study more broadly: An earlier analysis of approximately 590 of the donors reported more than 250 Gb of sequence data and 117 million unique TCR beta sequences from around 200 million T cells. Roughly 290 gigabases of sequencing data and 91 million or so unique TCR sequences made up an early release that covered over 550 HLA-typed donors. Among the roughly 400 genotyped donors, 81% belonged to the genetic ancestry cluster associated with self-reported Caucasian donors. The aim of the study was to test whether cataloging public T cell receptors could identify signatures of past pathogen exposure. Using immunosequencing, the study profiled T cell repertoires from about 610 subjects and related those repertoires to cytomegalovirus serostatus. A separate validation cohort of over a hundred different subjects was used in addition to the approximately 670-subject first cohort. The study combined high-throughput TCR immunosequencing, statistical association of individual TCRs with disease status, and machine learning to predict cytomegalovirus infection status. A later analysis re-examined previously published TCR beta repertoires from roughly 650 donors and added high-resolution HLA genotyping to investigate patterns of TCR occurrence. In the later analysis, no new phenotypic data were used to find candidate immune exposures; instead, reliance was placed on TCR beta sequences and their occurrence across donors. In an earlier analysis of 587 of the donors, high-throughput TCR beta sequencing was used to judge whether each TCR beta V gene segment behaved as functional or pseudogenic. Alongside the repertoire data, information on donor age, sex, ethnicity and CMV serostatus was compiled. Genome-wide SNP genotypes for about three fifths of the 666 donors were used in a later genetic analysis, which treated that subset as a discovery cohort. Every repertoire in the discovery cohort had been generated on one and the same sequencing platform. Both class I and class II loci were covered by HLA typing, at four-digit resolution. Typing coverage varied by locus: roughly 629-630 donors for A, B, C, DRB1 and DQB1; under 550 for DQA1; about 590 for DPA1; about 450 for DPB1. Roughly five DR-DQ haplotypes were treated as single units for association and clustering because of strong linkage in the cohort. Across around 400 genotyped donors of the cohort, an average of roughly 250,000 unique TCR beta nucleotide sequences per donor were sequenced, and around 20% of those sequences were non-productive.

Sequences SGHRS (CDR1) and YFSETQ (CDR2) are obtained from the germline V gene. V loses 3 bases at its end and J loses 2 bases; junction bases beyond the gene matches: 6. Taken from cysteine to phenylalanine, the CDR3 has 16 residues. The CDR3 DNA has 48 bases and is translated from base 1. The sample holds one count of this clone. Its binding antigen is unknown. No much larger clone is present one base from it, and per-base qualities are unavailable. In total, over 600 healthy bone marrow donors made up the cohort. At the time of sampling, all cohort members were nominally healthy, though unrecorded immune exposures were likely present. The donor tested CMV seronegative and was one of the 352 seronegative cohort members. Every donor gave a peripheral blood sample, and the peripheral blood mononuclear cells from that sample were used for TCR beta sequencing. The Qiagen DNeasy Blood Extraction Kit was used to extract genomic DNA from the blood cell samples.

What the work shows at the level of the full study, not this receptor alone: When HLA alleles, especially DR and DQ, strongly co-occurred, TCR associations were difficult to assign to individual alleles. A few of the identified cytomegalovirus-associated TCR beta chains were confirmed in vitro to be specific for cytomegalovirus antigens. Linkage disequilibrium might explain the correlated functional status among segregating V segments, but an unknown experimental factor could not be ruled out. A group of highly shared sequence variants was considered likely to be a technical artifact of the sequencing pipeline. The presence/absence analyses assumed that sequencing depth was roughly uniform across donors, and that assumption may not be true. A further reported finding was that TCR beta sequences accurately predicted the HLA-A and HLA-B alleles for most subjects in the first cohort. A later analysis found that HLA-associated TCR beta chains were more clonally expanded and had lower generation probabilities than equally common non-associated chains. Immune exposure information for the cohort was limited to CMV serostatus. A later genetic analysis associated a missense DCLRE1C variant with V-gene and J-gene trimming of TCR beta chains, and an independent cohort replicated the association. According to a later analysis, TCR association rates differed among HLA loci, with DRB1 alleles showing the most associated TCRs and HLA-C alleles showing the fewest. A later genetic analysis reported fewer N-insertions in productive TCRs among donors in an Asian-associated ancestry cluster than the roughly 700-donor mean. The classifier was reported to diagnose cytomegalovirus status with high specificity and sensitivity in both the original cohort and the validation cohort. This cohort had only TCR beta chains sequenced, and the lack of alpha or paired-chain data limited which features could be detected. A later analysis reported that several top co-occurrence clusters appeared linked to parvovirus B19, influenza, CMV and Epstein-Barr virus. Because counts were too low, some 17 rarely observed V segments, including chromosome 9 orphons, were excluded from the earlier analysis of 587 of the donors. The authors suggested that the approach could potentially be extended to other disease states and immunological phenotypes. An earlier analysis of several hundred of the donors showed that most TCR beta V segments appeared in productive rearrangements either about 90% or about 30% of the time, which broadly matched IMGT annotations. Most CMV-associated TCR beta chains appeared to be HLA-restricted in a later analysis, and the HLA associations seemed to be driven largely by CMV exposure. The study listed approximately 150 TCR beta chains as associated with cytomegalovirus. The 87-base-pair reads could not distinguish some IMGT-functional V segments, including TRBV6-2 and TRBV6-3, so those segments were excluded. A later analysis associated about 17,000 TCR beta sequences with specific HLA alleles at a false discovery rate of 0.05. Most TCR sequences were observed very rarely across donors, whereas some public TCRs were present in many individuals. HLA typing was unavailable for some donors at each locus, so association tests used only the typed subset.

The library was made by the immunoSEQ multiplex PCR assay. For the multiplex PCR, a mixture combining 60 forward primers for TCR Vbeta segments and 13 reverse primers for TCR Jbeta segments was used. The CDR3 region of rearranged TCR beta genes was amplified from genomic DNA with a multiplex PCR assay. On the Illumina HiSeq System, the amplified TCR beta libraries were sequenced as 87-base-pair reads. Under the source paper's analysis protocol: Across the 670 or so repertoires, a later analysis counted around 80 million unique TCR beta chains, some 11 million of which were shared by at least two donors. To remove PCR and sequencing errors, raw reads were error-corrected and collapsed into unique sequences using a nearest-neighbor algorithm that merged closely related sequences. Alignment of CDR3 sequences to IMGT reference sequences was used to assign V, D and J gene segments. For a sequence to be retained, a match of at least six nucleotides was required to both a V gene segment and a J gene segment. Rearrangements were classified as productive when the CDR3 lacked stop codons and remained in frame with V and J, and all other rearrangements were classified as non-productive. Following IMGT convention, CDR3 was defined as the stretch from the second conserved V-encoded cysteine up to the conserved J-encoded phenylalanine. The earlier analysis of some 600 of the donors excluded sequences that lacked an unambiguous match to a single V gene segment. In an earlier analysis of several hundred of the donors, a V segment was called functional when productive rearrangements were above 56.7%, and segregating when the standard deviation between donors exceeded 5%. A statistical classification framework was built for diagnosing cytomegalovirus status from the catalog of TCR beta chain sequences. In a later analysis, TCR nucleotide sequences were compared against IMGT/GENE-DB human TR gene sequences so that V and J genes could be assigned. In a later analysis, CDR3 sequences and most-parsimonious VDJ recombination scenarios were assigned using the TCRdist pipeline. A later analysis defined each TCR beta chain by its CDR3 amino acid sequence plus V-gene family, and excluded reads lacking a unique V-gene family. A later analysis removed 592 highly shared, low-generation-probability nucleotide sequences to deal with suspected cross-contamination and a sequencing artifact. In a later analysis, a clonal expansion index was calculated for each public chain from normalized within-repertoire ranks of inferred template counts. Generation probabilities in a later analysis came from a VDJ recombination model fitted to out-of-frame rearrangements, and those results were checked against IGoR. In a later analysis, hypergeometric tests were used to score TCR-TCR, TCR-HLA and TCR-CMV co-occurrence, with a repertoire-size bias correction applied to TCR pairs. In a later analysis, false discovery rates were estimated by permuting HLA or CMV assignments 20 times. In a later analysis, co-occurring TCRs were grouped using DBSCAN, with TCRdist sequence similarity added in when clustering inside HLA-allele-positive subsets. Co-occurrence clustering excluded repertoires with fewer than 30,000 or more than 120,000 public chains, plus five with anomalous nucleotide sharing. The clones in this table, taken by TCRdb from immuneACCESS, are in-frame only. Not every clone is retained; where verified, under half of the shortfall comes from an unresolved V gene, and the cause of the rest is unknown. The V and J calls and clone size are taken from that table; D and trimming were inferred from the DNA. A total of around 97,000 clones appear in this sample, 70% to 75% of them only once. The ten largest make up less than 4% of the sample.

The source is a middle-aged man in good health and CMV-seronegative. The chain is encoded by TRBV5-1 joined to TRBJ2-1, with 9 central nucleotides matching TRBD2. The sample was PBMCs. The nucleotide sequence is TGCGCCAGCAGCTCGGCTAGCGGGGCAGCCTACAATGAGCAGTTCTTC. Its protein is CASSSASGAAYNEQFF.